This T cell receptor (beta chain) was identified in a study of shared clonotypes between healthy human individuals. The data were produced by immunoSEQ multiplex PCR, yet TCRdb's version contains in-frame clones alone and is incomplete. This table holds 2,100,000 or so clones, approximately 96% found once. V was clipped by 7 bases and J by 5 bases; unmatched bases: 10. The CDR3 totals 15 residues. In germline, CDR1 is SGDLS, CDR2 YYNGEE. This clone was detected once. Material: naive CD4+ T cells sorted from blood. The subset denotes: CD45RA+ positively selected. The sequence was obtained from a man younger than 30 in good health. This chain joins TRBV9 and TRBJ1-2; 11 positions agree with TRBD1. Here the CDR3 reads CASGTGGPPSYGYTF. The CDR3 DNA reads as TGTGCCAGCGGGACAGGGGGGCCTCCTTCTTATGGCTACACCTTC.